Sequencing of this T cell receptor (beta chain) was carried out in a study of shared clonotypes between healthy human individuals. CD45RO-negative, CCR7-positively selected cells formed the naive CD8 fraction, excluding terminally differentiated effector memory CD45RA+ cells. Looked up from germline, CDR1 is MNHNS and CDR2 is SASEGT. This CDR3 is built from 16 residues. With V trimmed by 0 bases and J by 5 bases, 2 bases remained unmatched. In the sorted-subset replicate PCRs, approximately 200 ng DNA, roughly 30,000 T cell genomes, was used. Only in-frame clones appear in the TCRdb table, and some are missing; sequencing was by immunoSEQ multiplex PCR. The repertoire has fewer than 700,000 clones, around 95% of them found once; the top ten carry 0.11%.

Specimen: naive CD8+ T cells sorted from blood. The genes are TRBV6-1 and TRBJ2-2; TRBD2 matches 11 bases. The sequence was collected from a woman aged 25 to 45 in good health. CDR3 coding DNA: TGTGCCAGCAGTGAAGCCAGACTAGCGGGAACCGGGGAGCTGTTTTTT. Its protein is CASSEARLAGTGELFF.